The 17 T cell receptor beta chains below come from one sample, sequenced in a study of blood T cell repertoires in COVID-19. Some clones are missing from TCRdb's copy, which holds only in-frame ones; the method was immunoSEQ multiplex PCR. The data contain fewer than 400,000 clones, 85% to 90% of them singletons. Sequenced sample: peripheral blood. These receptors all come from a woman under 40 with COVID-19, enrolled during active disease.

The DNA for the CDR3 is TGTGCCAGCAGCACCGACAGGGTCTATGGCTACACCTTC. This codes for CASSTDRVYGYTF. The chain employs TRBV5-4 and TRBJ1-2; the match to TRBD1 covers 7 bases. In germline, CDR1 is SGHNT, CDR2 YYREEE (reference sequence). The J segment lost 4 bases and the V segment lost 4 bases, leaving 4 bases of the junction unmatched. The CDR3 consists of 13 residues. Together with reference TRBV5-4 and TRBJ1-2, the CDR3 gives the full variable domain: ETGVTQSPTHLIKTRGQQVTLRCSSQSGHNTVSWYQQALGQGPQFIFQYYREEENGRGNFPPRFSGLQFPNYSSELNVNALELDDSALYLCASSTDRVYGYTFGSGTRLTVV.

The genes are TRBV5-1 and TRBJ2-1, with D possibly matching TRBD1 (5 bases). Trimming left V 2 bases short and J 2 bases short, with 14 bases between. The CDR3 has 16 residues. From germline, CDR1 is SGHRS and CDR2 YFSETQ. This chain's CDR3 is CASSLWGRTTYNEQFF. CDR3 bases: TGCGCCAGCAGCTTATGGGGCAGGACCACCTACAATGAGCAGTTCTTC.

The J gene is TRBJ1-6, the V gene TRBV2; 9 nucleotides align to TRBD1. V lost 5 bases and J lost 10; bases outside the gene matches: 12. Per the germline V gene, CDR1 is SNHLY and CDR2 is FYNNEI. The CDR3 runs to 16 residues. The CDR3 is CASSYTGTGSNSPLHF. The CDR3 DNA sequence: TGTGCCAGCAGTTACACCGGGACAGGGTCGAACTCACCCCTCCACTTT.

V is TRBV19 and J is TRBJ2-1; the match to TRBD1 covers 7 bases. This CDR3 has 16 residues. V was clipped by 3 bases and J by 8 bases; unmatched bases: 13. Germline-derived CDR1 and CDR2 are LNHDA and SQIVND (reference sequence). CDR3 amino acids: CASSMTGTVGFDEQFF. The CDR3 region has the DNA TGTGCCAGTAGTATGACCGGGACAGTGGGTTTCGATGAGCAGTTCTTC.

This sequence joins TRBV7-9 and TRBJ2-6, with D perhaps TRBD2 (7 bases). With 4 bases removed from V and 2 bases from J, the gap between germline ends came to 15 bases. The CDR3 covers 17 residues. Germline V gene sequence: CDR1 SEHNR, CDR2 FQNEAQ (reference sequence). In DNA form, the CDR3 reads TGTGCCAGCAGCTCGCCCGGAGGGGGGGCTGGGGCCAACGTCCTGACTTTC. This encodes CASSSPGGGAGANVLTF. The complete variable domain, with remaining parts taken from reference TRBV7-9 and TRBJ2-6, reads DTGVSQNPRHKITKRGQNVTFRCDPISEHNRLYWYRQTLGQGPEFLTYFQNEAQLEKSRLLSDRFSAERPKGSFSTLEIQRTEQGDSAMYLCASSSPGGGAGANVLTFGAGSRLTVL.

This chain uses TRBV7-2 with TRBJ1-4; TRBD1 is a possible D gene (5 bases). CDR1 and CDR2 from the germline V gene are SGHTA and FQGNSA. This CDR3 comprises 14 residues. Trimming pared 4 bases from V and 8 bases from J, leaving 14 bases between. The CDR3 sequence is CASSSQVGGEKLFF. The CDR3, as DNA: TGTGCCAGCAGCTCCCAAGTGGGGGGAGAAAAACTGTTTTTT.

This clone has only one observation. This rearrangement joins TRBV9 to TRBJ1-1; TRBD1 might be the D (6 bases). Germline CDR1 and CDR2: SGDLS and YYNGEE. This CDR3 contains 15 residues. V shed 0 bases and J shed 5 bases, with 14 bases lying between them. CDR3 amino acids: CASSVDAGVGTEAFF. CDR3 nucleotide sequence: TGTGCCAGCAGCGTAGACGCAGGGGTCGGGACTGAAGCTTTCTTT.

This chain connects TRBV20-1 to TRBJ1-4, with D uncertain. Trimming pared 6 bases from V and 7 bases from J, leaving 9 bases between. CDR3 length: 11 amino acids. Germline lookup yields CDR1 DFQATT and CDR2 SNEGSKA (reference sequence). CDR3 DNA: TGCAGTGCCTCAACACGTGAAAAACTGTTTTTT. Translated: CSASTREKLFF.

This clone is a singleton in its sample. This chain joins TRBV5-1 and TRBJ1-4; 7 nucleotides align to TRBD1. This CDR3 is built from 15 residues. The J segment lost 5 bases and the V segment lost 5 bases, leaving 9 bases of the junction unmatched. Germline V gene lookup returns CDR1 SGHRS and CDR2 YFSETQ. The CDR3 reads CASSEISGGNEKLFF. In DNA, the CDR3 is TGCGCCAGCAGTGAAATTTCAGGGGGGAATGAAAAACTGTTTTTT. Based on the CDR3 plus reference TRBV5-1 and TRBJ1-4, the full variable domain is KAGVTQTPRYLIKTRGQQVTLSCSPISGHRSVSWYQQTPGQGLQFLFEYFSETQRNKGNFPGRFSGRQFSNSRSEMNVSTLELGDSALYLCASSEISGGNEKLFFGSGTQLSVL.

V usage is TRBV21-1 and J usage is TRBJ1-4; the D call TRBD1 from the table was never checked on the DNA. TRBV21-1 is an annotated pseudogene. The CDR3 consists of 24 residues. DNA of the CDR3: TGTGCCAGCAGCAAGGGGGCTGGGGTGACTCCAGGGCCCTCCACAGTTTCTCCGAATGAAAAACTGTTTTTT. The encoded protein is CASSKGAGVTPGPSTVSPNEKLFF.

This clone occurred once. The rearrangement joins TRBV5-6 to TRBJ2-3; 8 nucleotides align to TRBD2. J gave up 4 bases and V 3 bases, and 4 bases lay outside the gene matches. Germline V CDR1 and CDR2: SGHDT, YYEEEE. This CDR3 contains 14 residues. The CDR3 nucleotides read TGTGCCAGCAGCTCGGGGGGGTCGCCAGATACGCAGTATTTT. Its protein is CASSSGGSPDTQYF.

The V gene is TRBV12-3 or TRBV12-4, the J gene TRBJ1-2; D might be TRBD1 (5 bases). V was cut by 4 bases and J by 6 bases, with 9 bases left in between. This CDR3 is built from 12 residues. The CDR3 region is CASSSGYDGYTF. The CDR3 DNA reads TGTGCCAGCAGTTCAGGGTACGATGGCTACACCTTC.

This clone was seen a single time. The CDR3 here is CASSRDTRGYYGYTF. CDR3 in DNA: TGTGCCAGCAGTCGGGACACCAGGGGATACTATGGCTACACCTTC. J is TRBJ1-2 and V is TRBV6-2 or TRBV6-3, with D tentatively TRBD1 (6 bases). V shed 5 bases and J shed 3 bases, with 16 bases lying between them. This CDR3 contains 15 residues. CDR1 MNHEY and CDR2 SVGEGT come from the germline V gene.

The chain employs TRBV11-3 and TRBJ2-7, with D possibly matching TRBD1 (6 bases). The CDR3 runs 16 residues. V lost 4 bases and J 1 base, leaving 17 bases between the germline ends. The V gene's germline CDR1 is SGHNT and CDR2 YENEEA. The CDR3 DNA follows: TGTGCCAGCAGCTCCCCCCTCCGGACAGCATCCTACGAGCAGTACTTC. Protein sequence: CASSSPLRTASYEQYF.

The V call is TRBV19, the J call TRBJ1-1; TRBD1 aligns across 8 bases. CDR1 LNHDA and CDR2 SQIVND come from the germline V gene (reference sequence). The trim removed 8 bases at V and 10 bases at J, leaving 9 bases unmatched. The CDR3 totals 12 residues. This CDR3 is CASGSQGARAFF. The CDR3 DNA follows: TGTGCCAGTGGTTCGCAGGGGGCGCGAGCTTTCTTT.

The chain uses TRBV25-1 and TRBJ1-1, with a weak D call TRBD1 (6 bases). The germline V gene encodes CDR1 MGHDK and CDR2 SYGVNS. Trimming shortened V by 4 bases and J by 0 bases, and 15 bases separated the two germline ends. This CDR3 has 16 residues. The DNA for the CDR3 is TGTGCCAGCAGTGGCCGGACAGCTCTCATGAACACTGAAGCTTTCTTT. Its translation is CASSGRTALMNTEAFF. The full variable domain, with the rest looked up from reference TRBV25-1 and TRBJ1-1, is EADIYQTPRYLVIGTGKKITLECSQTMGHDKMYWYQQDPGMELHLIHYSYGVNSTEKGDLSSESTVSRIRTEHFPLTLESARPSHTSQYLCASSGRTALMNTEAFFGQGTRLTVV.

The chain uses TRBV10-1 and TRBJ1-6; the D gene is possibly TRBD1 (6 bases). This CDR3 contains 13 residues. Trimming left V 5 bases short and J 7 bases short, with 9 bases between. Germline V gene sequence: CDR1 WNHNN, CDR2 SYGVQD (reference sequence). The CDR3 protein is CASSRTANSPLHF. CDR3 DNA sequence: TGCGCCAGCAGTCGGACAGCCAATTCACCCCTCCACTTT.